Described below is a single T cell receptor (beta chain) sequence and its context. The junction does not match germline at one end; this may be a read error. The donors comprised healthy bone marrow donors. The CDR3 is made up of 15 amino acids. In germline, CDR1 is GTSNPN, CDR2 SVGIG (reference sequence). This sample was included in a study of cytomegalovirus exposure and HLA in healthy donors. Study in general: About 77 million unique TCRs from HLA-typed donors made up an early data release.

PCR amplification relied on 60 Vbeta primers (plus 13 Jbeta primers). Here immunoSEQ multiplex PCR was the method, and the copy in TCRdb shows in-frame clones only, minus some. Of over 55,000 clones listed, roughly 80% were seen once; the top ten hold 1.7%. This clonotype was sampled from a man aged 40-49 years in good health and CMV-seronegative. V and J are TRBV30 and TRBJ2-3; tentatively, D is TRBD1 (6 bases). Sample: PBMCs. The CDR3: CAWGVGGATTDTQYF. CDR3 nucleotides: TGTGCCTGGGGTGTAGGGGGAGCTACCACAGATACGCAGTATTTT.